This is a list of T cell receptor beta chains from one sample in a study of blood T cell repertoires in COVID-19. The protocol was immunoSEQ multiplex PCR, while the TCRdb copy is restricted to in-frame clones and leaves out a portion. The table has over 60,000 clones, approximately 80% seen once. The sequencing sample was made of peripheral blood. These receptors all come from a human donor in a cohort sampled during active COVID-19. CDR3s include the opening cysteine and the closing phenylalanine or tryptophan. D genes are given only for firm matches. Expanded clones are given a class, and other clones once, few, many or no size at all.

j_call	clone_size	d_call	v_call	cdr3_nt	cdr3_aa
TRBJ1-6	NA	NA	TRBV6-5	TGTGCCAGCAGGGGGCAGGGATGGTTTAATTCACCCCTCCACTTT	CASRGQGWFNSPLHF
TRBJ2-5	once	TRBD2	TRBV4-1	TGCGCCAGCAGCCAAGATAAAAGCGGGGGGGAAGAGACCCAGTACTTC	CASSQDKSGGEETQYF
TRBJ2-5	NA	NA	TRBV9	TGTGCCAGCAGCGTAGCCGACGGGGGTTGGGAGACCCAGTACTTC	CASSVADGGWETQYF
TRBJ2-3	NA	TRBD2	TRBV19	TGTGCCAGTAGTCCCCGATGGCGGGGGGGCACAGATACGCAGTATTTT	CASSPRWRGGTDTQYF
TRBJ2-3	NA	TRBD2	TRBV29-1	TGCAGCGTTCCACGAGGTAGCGGGAGCACAGATACGCAGTATTTT	CSVPRGSGSTDTQYF
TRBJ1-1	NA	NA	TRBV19	TGTGCCAGTAGTATAGTTGGTTTGGCAGGGGCAGGGAACACTGAAGCTTTCTTT	CASSIVGLAGAGNTEAFF
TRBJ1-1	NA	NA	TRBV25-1	TGTGCCAGCAGCAGGGGTTTCACTGAAGCTTTCTTT	CASSRGFTEAFF
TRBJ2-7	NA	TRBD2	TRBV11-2	TGTGCCAGCAGGACTAGCGGGACCTACGAGCAGTACTTC	CASRTSGTYEQYF
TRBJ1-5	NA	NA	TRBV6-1	TGTGCCAGCAGTGATATTGGCAATCAGCCCCAGCATTTT	CASSDIGNQPQHF
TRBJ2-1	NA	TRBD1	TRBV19	TGTGCCAGTAGTGCAAGGACAGGGGTTATGAGCTCCTACAATGAGCAGTTCTTC	CASSARTGVMSSYNEQFF
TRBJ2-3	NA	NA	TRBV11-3	TGTGCCAGCAGCTTAGGAGCGAGGCCAACAGATACGCAGTATTTT	CASSLGARPTDTQYF
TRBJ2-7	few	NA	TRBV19	TGTGCCAGTAGTATAGCGTCGGGTGACGAGCAGTACTTC	CASSIASGDEQYF
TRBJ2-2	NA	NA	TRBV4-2	TGTGCCAGCAGCCAAGAGACTTATCAGAACACCGGGGAGCTGTTTTTT	CASSQETYQNTGELFF
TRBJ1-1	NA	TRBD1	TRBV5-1	TGCGCCAGCAGCTACACCGGGACAGGGGACACTGAAGCTTTCTTT	CASSYTGTGDTEAFF
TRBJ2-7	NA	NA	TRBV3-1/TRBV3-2	TGTGCCAGCAGCGATAAATTCTCGCAGGGGCTAACCTACGAGCAGTACTTC	CASSDKFSQGLTYEQYF
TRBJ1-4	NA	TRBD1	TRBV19	TGTGCCAGTAGTTTAGGACAGGGACCGGAAAAACTGTTTTTT	CASSLGQGPEKLFF
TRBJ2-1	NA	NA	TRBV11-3	TGTGCCAGCAGCTTAGATTGGGGAGGAGCGTATGAGCAGTTCTTC	CASSLDWGGAYEQFF
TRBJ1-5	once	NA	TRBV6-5	TGTGCCAGCAGTTACTCCAGGGGATCGAATCAGCCCCAGCATTTT	CASSYSRGSNQPQHF
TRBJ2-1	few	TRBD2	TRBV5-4	TGTGCCAGCAGCTTAGTGGGACTACGAGACGACAATGAGCAGTTCTTC	CASSLVGLRDDNEQFF
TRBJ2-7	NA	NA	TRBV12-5	TGTGCTAGTGGTTTGGCCTTACAGGCTACCTACGAGCAGTACTTC	CASGLALQATYEQYF
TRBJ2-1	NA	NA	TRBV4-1	TGCGCCAGCAGCCAAGCCCAGACCGGGTACGCGACTCCCCAGTTCTTC	CASSQAQTGYATPQFF
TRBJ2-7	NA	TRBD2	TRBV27	TGTGCCAGCATGTCCTTGGGCCAATGGGGAGGGGCAAAGCAGTACTTC	CASMSLGQWGGAKQYF
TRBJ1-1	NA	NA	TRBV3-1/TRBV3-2	TGTGCCAGCAGACAAGCACAGCACACTGAAGCTTTCTTT	CASRQAQHTEAFF
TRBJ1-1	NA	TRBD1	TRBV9	TGTGCCAGCAGCGGCCGACAGGGGGTCATGAACACTGAAGCTTTCTTT	CASSGRQGVMNTEAFF
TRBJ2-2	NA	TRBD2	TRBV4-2	TGTGCCAGCAGCCAAGGAGGTAGCGGGGGTTACACCGGGGAGCTGTTTTTT	CASSQGGSGGYTGELFF
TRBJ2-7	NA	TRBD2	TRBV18	TGTGCCAGCTCACCAGGGACTAGCGGGTACGAGCAGTACTTC	CASSPGTSGYEQYF
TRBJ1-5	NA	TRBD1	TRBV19	TGTGCCAGTAGTATAAGGACAGGCTCTTATAGCAATCAGCCCCAGCATTTT	CASSIRTGSYSNQPQHF
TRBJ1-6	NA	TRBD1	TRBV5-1	TGCGCCAGCAGCCCTGACAGGGGTTCACCCCTCCACTTT	CASSPDRGSPLHF
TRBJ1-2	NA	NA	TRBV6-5	TGTGCCAGCAGTAATCGGGAGGGCAACTATGGCTACACCTTC	CASSNREGNYGYTF
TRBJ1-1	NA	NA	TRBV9	TGTGCCAGCGGACGCCCCGGGACATATTACACTGAAGCTTTCTTT	CASGRPGTYYTEAFF
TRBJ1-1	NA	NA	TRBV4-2	TGTGCCAGCAGCGAGGACAGAACCCGAGGAGCTTTCTTT	CASSEDRTRGAFF
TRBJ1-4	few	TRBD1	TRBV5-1	TGCGCCAGCAGCGCGGGACAGGGACTTAATGAAAAACTGTTTTTT	CASSAGQGLNEKLFF
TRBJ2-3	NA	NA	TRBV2	TGTGCCACCCTTTCTAATCCAGGGACAGATACGCAGTATTTT	CATLSNPGTDTQYF
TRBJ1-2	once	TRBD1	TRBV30	TGTGCCTGGAGCCAGGGGGATGGCTACACCTTC	CAWSQGDGYTF
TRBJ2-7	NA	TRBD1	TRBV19	TGTGCCAGTAGTTTAGGACAGGGCTCCTACGAGCAGTACTTC	CASSLGQGSYEQYF
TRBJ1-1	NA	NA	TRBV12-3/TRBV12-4	TGTGCCAGCAGTTTTCGAGACAGGACTGAAGCTTTCTTT	CASSFRDRTEAFF
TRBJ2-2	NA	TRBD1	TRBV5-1	TGCGCCAGCAGCGAGGGGGCAGGCACCGGGGAGCTGTTTTTT	CASSEGAGTGELFF
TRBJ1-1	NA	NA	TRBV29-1	TGCAGCGTTGAAGATGGAGGGTTGGGGAACACTGAAGCTTTCTTT	CSVEDGGLGNTEAFF
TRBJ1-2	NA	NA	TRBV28	TGTGCCAGCATTAATGGGGGGGCCTATGGCTACACCTTC	CASINGGAYGYTF
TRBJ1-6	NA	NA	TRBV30	TGTGCCTGGACTGAGGGCTTGAAGAATTCACCCCTCCACTTT	CAWTEGLKNSPLHF
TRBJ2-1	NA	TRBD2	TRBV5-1	TGCGCCAGCAGCGTAGGACTAGCGGTATTCTACAATGAGCAGTTCTTC	CASSVGLAVFYNEQFF
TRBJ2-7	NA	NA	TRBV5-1	TGCGCCAGCAGCGAACGCGCACAGAGTAGGAACGAGCAGTACTTC	CASSERAQSRNEQYF
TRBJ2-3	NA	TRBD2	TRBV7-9	TGTGCCAGCATTGGACTAGCGATAAGCACAGATACGCAGTATTTT	CASIGLAISTDTQYF
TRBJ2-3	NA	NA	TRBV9	TGTGCCAGCAGCACCGGGACTGCCTCAGATACGCAGTATTTT	CASSTGTASDTQYF
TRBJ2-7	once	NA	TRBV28	TGTGCCAGCAGTGCGATTCCGGGGTCCTACGAGCAGTACTTC	CASSAIPGSYEQYF
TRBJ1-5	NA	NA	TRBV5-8	TGTGCCAGCAGTCCCTCGAGGGCAATTAGCAATCAGCCCCAGCATTTT	CASSPSRAISNQPQHF
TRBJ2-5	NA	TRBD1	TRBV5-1	TGCGCCAGCAGCTCTGCCGGGACAGGGGTAGAGACCCAGTACTTC	CASSSAGTGVETQYF
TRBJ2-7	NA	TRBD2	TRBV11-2	TGTGCCAGCAGCTTAGTGGGAGCGGGGGCCTACGAGCAGTACTTC	CASSLVGAGAYEQYF
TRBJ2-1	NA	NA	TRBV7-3	TGTGCCAGCAGCCTTCAGACTAGCTCCTACAATGAGCAGTTCTTC	CASSLQTSSYNEQFF
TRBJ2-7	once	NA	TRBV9	TGTGCCAGCAGCGGGGGAGACGGAATGGGACTCTACGAGCAGTACTTC	CASSGGDGMGLYEQYF
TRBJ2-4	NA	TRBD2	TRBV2	TGTGCCAGCAGGGACCGGACTAGCGGGAGTAGGGACATTCAGTACTTC	CASRDRTSGSRDIQYF
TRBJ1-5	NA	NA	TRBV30	TGTGCCTGGAGTGCCAGGGTGAGCAATCAGCCCCAGCATTTT	CAWSARVSNQPQHF
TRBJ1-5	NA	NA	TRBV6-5	TGTGCCACCAAGGGGGACCCCATGGGCAATCAGCCCCAGCATTTT	CATKGDPMGNQPQHF
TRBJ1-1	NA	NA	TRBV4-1	TGCGCCAGCAGCCACAATCCGGGACAACGAGGGCCTGAAGCTTTCTTT	CASSHNPGQRGPEAFF
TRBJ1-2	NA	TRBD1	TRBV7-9	TGTGCCAGCAGCTCCATGTCGGGGGCTGAGGACAGGGGATCCTATGGCTACACCTTC	CASSSMSGAEDRGSYGYTF